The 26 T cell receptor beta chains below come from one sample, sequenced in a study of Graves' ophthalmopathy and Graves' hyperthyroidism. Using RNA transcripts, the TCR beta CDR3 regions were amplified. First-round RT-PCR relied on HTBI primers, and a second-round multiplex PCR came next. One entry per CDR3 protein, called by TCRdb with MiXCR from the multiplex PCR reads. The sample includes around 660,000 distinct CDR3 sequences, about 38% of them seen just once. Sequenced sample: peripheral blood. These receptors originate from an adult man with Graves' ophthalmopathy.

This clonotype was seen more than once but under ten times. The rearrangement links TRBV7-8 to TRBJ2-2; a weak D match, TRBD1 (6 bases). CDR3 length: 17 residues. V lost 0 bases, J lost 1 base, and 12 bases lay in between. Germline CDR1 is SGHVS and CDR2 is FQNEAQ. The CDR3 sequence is CASSLARQDVNTGELFF. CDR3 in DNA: TGTGCCAGCAGCTTAGCCCGACAGGATGTGAACACCGGGGAGCTGTTTTTT.

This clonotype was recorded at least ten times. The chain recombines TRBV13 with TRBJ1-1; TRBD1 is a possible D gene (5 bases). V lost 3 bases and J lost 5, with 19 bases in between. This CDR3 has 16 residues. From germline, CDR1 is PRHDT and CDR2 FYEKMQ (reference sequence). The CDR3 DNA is TGTGCCAGCAGCTTGATTCAGAGGGGCCCGATTACTGAAGCTTTCTTT. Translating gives CASSLIQRGPITEAFF.

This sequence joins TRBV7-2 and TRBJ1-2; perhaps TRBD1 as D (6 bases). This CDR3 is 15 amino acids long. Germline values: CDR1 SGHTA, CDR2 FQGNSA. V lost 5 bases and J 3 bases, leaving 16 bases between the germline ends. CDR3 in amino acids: CASSPGAGDYYGYTF. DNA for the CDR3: TGTGCCAGCAGCCCGGGGGCGGGGGACTACTATGGCTACACCTTC.

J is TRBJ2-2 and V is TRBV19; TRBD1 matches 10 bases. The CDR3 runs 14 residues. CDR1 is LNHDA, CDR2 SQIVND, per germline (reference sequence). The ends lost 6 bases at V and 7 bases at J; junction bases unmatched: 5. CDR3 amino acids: CASRGQGGIGELFF. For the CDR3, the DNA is TGTGCCAGTAGAGGACAGGGGGGAATCGGGGAGCTGTTTTTT.

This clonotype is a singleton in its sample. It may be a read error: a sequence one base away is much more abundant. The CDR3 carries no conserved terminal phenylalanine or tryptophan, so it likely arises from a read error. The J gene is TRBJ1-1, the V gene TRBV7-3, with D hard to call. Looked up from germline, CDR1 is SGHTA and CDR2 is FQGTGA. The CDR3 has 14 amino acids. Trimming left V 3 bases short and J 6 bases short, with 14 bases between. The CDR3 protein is CASSLDPSGAEAFS. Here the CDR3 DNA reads TGTGCCAGCAGCTTGGACCCCAGCGGGGCTGAAGCTTTCTCT.

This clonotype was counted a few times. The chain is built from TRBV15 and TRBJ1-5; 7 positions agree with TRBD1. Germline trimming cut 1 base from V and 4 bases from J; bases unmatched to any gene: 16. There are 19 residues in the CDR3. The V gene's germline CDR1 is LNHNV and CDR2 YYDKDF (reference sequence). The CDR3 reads CATSRAGRGSSFRNQPQHF. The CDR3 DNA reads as TGTGCCACCAGCAGAGCCGGCAGGGGGTCCTCCTTTCGAAATCAGCCCCAGCATTTT.

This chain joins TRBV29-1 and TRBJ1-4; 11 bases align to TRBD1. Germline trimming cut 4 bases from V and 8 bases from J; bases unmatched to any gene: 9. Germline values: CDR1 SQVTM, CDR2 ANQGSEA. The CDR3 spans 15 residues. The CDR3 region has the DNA TGCAGCGTTGTTGTGTTGGGGACAGGGGGAGAAAAACTGTTTTTT. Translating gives CSVVVLGTGGEKLFF.

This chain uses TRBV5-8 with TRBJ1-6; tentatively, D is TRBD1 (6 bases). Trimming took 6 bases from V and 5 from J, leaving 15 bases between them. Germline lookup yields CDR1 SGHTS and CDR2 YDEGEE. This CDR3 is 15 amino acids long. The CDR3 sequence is CASNVQGIDNSPLHF. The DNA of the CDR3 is TGTGCCAGCAACGTCCAGGGGATCGATAATTCACCCCTCCACTTT.

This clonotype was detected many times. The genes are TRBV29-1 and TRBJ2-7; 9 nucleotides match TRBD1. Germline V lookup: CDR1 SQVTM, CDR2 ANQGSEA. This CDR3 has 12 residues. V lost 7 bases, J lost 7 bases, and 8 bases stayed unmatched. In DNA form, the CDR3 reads TGCAGCGGTTCCGGGACAGGGCGTGAGCAGTACTTC. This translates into CSGSGTGREQYF.

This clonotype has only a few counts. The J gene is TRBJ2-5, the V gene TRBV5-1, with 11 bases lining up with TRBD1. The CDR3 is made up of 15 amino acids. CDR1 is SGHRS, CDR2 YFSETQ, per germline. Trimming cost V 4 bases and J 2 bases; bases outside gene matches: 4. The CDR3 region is CASSRGQGVQETQYF. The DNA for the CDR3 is TGCGCCAGCAGCAGGGGACAGGGGGTACAAGAGACCCAGTACTTC.

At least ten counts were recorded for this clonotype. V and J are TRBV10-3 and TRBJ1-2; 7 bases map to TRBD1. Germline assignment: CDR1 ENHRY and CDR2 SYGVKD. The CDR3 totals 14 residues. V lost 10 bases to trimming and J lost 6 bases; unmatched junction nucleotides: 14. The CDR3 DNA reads TGTGCCAGCAGGGGGACTGCTGAGCCCAATGGCTACACCTTC. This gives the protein CASRGTAEPNGYTF.

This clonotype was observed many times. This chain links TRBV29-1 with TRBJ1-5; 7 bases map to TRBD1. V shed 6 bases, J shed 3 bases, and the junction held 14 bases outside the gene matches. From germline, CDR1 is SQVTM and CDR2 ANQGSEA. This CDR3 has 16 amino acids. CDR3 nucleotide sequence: TGCAGCGTAAAGTTTTCGACTGAGGGGGCCAATCAGCCCCAGCATTTT. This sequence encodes CSVKFSTEGANQPQHF.

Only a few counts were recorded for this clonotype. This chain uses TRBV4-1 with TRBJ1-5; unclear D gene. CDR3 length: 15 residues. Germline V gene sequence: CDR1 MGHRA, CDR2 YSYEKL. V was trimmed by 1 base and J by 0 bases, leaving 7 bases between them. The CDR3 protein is CASSQVFPSNQPQHF. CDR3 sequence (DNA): TGCGCCAGCAGCCAAGTGTTCCCTAGCAATCAGCCCCAGCATTTT.

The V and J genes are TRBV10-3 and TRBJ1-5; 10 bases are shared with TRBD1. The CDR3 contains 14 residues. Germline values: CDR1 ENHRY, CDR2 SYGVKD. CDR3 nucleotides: TGTGCTACCTCCGGGACAGGGGCCAATCAGCCCCAGCATTTT. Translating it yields CATSGTGANQPQHF.

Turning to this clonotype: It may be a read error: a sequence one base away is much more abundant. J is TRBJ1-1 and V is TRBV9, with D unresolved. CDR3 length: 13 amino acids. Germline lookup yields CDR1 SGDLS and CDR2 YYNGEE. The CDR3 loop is CAGSSDFHTEAFF. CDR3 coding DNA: TGTGCCGGCAGCTCGGACTTTCACACTGAAGCTTTCTTT.

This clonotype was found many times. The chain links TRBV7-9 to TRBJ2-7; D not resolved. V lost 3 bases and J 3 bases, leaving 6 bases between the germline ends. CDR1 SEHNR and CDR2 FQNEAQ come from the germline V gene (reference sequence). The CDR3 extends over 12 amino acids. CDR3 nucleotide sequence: TGTGCCAGCAGCTTGAAAAGCTACGAGCAGTACTTC. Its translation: CASSLKSYEQYF.

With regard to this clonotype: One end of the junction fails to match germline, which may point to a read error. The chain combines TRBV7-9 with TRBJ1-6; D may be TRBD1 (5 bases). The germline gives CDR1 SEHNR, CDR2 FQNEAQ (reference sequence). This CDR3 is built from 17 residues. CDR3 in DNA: TGCGCCAGCAGCCAAAGCCGCACCGGGACGGCACATTCACCCCTCCACTTT. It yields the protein CASSQSRTGTAHSPLHF.

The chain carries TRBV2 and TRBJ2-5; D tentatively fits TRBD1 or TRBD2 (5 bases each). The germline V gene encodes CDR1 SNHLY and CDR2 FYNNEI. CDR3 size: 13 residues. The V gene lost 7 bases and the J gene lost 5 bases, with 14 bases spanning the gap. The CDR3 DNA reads TGTGCCAGCAATGGGGGAGTGGTCGAGACCCAGTACTTC. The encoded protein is CASNGGVVETQYF.

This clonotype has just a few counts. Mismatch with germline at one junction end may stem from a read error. The CDR3 DNA follows: TGTGCCAGCAGTTACGGGACAGGGAGAGACGGCTACACCTTC. Residues: CASSYGTGRDGYTF. The V and J genes are TRBV10-3 and TRBJ1-2; 9 bases map to TRBD1. Germline CDR1 and CDR2: ENHRY and SYGVKD. This CDR3 comprises 14 residues.

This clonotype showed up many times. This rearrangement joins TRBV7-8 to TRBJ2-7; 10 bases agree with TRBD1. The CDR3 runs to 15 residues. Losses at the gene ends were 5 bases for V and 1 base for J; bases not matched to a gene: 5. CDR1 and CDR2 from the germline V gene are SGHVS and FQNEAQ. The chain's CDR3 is CASSPGTGVSYEQYF. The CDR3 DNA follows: TGTGCCAGCAGCCCCGGGACAGGGGTTTCCTACGAGCAGTACTTC. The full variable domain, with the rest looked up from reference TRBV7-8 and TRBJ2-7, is GAGVSQSPRYKVAKRGQDVALRCDPISGHVSLFWYQQALGQGPEFLTYFQNEAQLDKSGLPSDRFFAERPEGSVSTLKIQRTQQEDSAVYLCASSPGTGVSYEQYFGPGTRLTVT.

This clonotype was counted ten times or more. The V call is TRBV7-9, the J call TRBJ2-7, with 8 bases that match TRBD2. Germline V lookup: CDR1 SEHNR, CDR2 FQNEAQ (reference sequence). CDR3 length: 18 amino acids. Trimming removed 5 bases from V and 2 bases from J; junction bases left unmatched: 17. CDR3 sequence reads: CASSPLAGRGGPAYEQYF. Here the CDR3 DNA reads TGTGCCAGCAGCCCGCTGGCGGGGCGCGGGGGGCCAGCCTACGAGCAGTACTTC. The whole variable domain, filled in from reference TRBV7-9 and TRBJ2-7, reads DTGVSQNPRHKITKRGQNVTFRCDPISEHNRLYWYRQTLGQGPEFLTYFQNEAQLEKSRLLSDRFSAERPKGSFSTLEIQRTEQGDSAMYLCASSPLAGRGGPAYEQYFGPGTRLTVT.

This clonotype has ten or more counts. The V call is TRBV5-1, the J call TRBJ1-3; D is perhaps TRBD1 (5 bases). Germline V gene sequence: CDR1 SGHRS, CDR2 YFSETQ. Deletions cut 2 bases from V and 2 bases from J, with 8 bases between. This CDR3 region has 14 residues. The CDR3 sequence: CASSFQGPGNTIYF. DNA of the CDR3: TGCGCCAGCAGCTTTCAGGGACCTGGAAACACCATATATTTT.

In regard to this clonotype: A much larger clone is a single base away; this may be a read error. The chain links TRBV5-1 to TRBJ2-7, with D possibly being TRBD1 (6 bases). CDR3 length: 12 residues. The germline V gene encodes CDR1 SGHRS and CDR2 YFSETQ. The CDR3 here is CTSRGIDHEQYF. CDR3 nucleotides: TGTACCAGCAGGGGAATAGACCACGAGCAGTACTTC.

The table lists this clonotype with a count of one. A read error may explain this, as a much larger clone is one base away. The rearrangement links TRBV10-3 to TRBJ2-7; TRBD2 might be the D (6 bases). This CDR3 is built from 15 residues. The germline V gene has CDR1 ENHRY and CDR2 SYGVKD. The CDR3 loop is CAISDLGLYAYKQYF. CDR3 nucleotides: TGTGCCATCAGTGATTTGGGACTCTACGCCTACAAGCAGTACTTC.

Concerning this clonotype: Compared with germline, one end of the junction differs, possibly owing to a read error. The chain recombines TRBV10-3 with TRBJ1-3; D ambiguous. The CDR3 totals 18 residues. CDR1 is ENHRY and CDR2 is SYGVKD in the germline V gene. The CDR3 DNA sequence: TGTGCCAGCAGTTACCCCCAGGCCTCGGCGGTCTCTGGAAACACCATATATTTT. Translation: CASSYPQASAVSGNTIYF.

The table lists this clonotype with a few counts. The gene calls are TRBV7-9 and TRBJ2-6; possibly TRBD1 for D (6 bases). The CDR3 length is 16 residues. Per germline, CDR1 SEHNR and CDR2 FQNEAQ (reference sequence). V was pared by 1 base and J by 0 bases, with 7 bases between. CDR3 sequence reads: CASSLGGGSGANVLTF. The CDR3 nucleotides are TGTGCCAGCAGCTTAGGAGGGGGCTCTGGGGCCAACGTCCTGACTTTC.